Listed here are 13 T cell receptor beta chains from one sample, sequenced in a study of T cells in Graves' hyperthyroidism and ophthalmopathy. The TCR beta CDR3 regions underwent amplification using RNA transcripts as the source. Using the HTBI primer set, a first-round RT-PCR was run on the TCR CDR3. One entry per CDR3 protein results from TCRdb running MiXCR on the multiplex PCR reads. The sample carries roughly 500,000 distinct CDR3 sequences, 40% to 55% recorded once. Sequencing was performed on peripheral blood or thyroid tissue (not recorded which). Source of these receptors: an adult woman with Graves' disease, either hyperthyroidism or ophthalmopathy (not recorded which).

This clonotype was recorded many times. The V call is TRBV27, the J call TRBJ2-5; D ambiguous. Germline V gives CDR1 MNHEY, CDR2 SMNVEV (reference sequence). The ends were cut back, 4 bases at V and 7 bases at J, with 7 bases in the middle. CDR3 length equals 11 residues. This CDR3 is CASSSDGTQYF. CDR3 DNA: TGTGCCAGCAGTTCGGACGGGACCCAGTACTTC.

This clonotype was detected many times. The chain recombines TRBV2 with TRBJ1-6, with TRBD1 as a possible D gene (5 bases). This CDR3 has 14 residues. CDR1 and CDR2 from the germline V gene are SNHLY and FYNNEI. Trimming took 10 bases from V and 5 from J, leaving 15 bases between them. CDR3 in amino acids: CAIGRGFDNSPLHF. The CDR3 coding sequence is TGTGCCATCGGCCGGGGGTTCGATAATTCACCCCTCCACTTT.

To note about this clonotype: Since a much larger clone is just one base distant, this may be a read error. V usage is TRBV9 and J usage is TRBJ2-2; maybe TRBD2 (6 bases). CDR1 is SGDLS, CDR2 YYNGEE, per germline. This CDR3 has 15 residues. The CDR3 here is CASSAAGSRTGELSF. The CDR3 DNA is TGTGCCAGCAGCGCTGCGGGGAGTCGGACCGGGGAGCTGTCTTTT.

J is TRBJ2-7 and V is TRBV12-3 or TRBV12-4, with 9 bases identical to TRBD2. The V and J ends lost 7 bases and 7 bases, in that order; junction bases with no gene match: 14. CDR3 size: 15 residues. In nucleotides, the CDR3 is TGTGCCAGCACCTCAATAGCGGGAGAGACCGGGGAGCAGTACTTC. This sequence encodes CASTSIAGETGEQYF.

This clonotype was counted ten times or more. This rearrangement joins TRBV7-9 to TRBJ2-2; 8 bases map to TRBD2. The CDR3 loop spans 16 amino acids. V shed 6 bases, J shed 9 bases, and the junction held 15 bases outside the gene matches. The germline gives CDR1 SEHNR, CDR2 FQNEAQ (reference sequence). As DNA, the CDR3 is TGTGCCAGCAGGCGAAAGGGCAAAGCGGGAGCAAGGGAGCTGTTTTTT. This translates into CASRRKGKAGARELFF.

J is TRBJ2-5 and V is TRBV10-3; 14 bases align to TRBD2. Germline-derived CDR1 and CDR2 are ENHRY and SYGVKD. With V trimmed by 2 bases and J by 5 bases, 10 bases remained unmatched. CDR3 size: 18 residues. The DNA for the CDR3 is TGTGCCATCAGTGAGGCCGGGACTAGCGGGAGCTGGGAGGAGACCCAGTACTTC. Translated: CAISEAGTSGSWEETQYF.

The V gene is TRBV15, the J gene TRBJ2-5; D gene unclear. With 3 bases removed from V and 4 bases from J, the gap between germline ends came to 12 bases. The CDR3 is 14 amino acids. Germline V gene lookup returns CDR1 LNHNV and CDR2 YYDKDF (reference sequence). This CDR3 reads CATSSLAYRETQYF. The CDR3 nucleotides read TGTGCCACCAGCAGCTTGGCCTACAGAGAGACCCAGTACTTC. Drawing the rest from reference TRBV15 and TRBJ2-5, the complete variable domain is DAMVIQNPRYQVTQFGKPVTLSCSQTLNHNVMYWYQQKSSQAPKLLFHYYDKDFNNEADTPDNFQSRRPNTSFCFLDIRSPGLGDTAMYLCATSSLAYRETQYFGPGTRLLVL.

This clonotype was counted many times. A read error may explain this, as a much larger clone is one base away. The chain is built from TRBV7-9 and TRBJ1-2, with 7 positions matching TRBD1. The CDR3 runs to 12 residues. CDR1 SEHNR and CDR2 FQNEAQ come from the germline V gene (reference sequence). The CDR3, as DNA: TGTGCCAACAGCCTCGGACAGGATGGCTACACCTTC. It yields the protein CANSLGQDGYTF.

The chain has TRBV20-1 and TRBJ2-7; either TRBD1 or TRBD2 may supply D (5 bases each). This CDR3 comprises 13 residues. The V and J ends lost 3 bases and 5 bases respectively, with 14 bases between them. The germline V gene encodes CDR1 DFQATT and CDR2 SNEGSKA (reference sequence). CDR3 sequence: CSASRRDPNEQYF. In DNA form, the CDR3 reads TGCAGTGCTAGTCGCCGGGACCCCAACGAGCAGTACTTC.

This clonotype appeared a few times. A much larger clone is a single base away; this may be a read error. CDR3 DNA: TGTGCCAGCAGCTTAGTTGACAGGGATTTTGTCGAGCAGTACTTC. Protein product: CASSLVDRDFVEQYF. The rearrangement uses TRBV7-2 and TRBJ2-7; 7 nucleotides agree with TRBD1. V gave up 1 base and J gave up 6 bases; unmatched junction bases: 9. Germline CDR1 and CDR2: SGHTA and FQGNSA. The CDR3 has 15 residues. Filled out from reference TRBV7-2 and TRBJ2-7, the complete variable domain reads GAGVSQSPSNKVTEKGKDVELRCDPISGHTALYWYRQSLGQGLEFLIYFQGNSAPDKSGLPSDRFSAERTGGSVSTLTIQRTQQEDSAVYLCASSLVDRDFVEQYFGPGTRLTVT.

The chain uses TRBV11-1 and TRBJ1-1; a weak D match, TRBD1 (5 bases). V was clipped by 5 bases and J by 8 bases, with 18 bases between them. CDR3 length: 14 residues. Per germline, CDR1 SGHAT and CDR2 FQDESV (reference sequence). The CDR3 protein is CASSHDQGWAEAFF. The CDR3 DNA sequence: TGTGCCAGCAGCCACGACCAGGGTTGGGCGGAAGCTTTCTTT.

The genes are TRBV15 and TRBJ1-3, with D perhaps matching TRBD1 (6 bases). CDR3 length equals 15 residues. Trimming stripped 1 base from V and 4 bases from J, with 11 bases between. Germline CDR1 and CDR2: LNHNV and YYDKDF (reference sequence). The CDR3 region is CATSRGAGQGNTIYF. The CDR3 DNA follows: TGTGCCACCAGCAGAGGGGCCGGACAGGGAAACACCATATATTTT.

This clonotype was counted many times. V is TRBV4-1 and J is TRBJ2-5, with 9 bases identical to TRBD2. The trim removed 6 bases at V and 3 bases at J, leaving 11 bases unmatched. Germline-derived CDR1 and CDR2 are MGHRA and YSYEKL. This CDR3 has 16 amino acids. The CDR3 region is CASRGLGVAGEETQYF. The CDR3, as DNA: TGCGCCAGCAGGGGCTTGGGGGTAGCGGGAGAAGAGACCCAGTACTTC.